This TCR beta chain derives from a study of blood T cell repertoires in COVID-19. TCRdb's table, derived via immunoSEQ multiplex PCR, lists solely in-frame clones and lacks some. The table includes approximately 290,000 clones, 84% detected once. Germline V gene lookup returns CDR1 MNHEY and CDR2 SVGAGI. The CDR3 sequence is 14 residues long. The V and J ends lost 8 bases and 4 bases respectively, with 16 bases between them. This chain connects TRBV6-5 to TRBJ2-3; a weak D match, TRBD2 (5 bases). This clonotype was obtained from a person aged 70 to 85 with COVID-19, enrolled during active disease. Sequencing was carried out using peripheral blood. The DNA for the CDR3 is TGTGCCAGCCACCCCAGCGGACGGGCAGATACGCAGTATTTT. This sequence encodes CASHPSGRADTQYF.